This TCR beta chain was identified in a study of blood T cell repertoires in COVID-19. Study at large: The samples span acute and convalescent COVID-19 from the United States, Italy and Spain. T cells, B-cell-depleted T cells, or PBMCs supplied cDNA or gDNA.

CDR1 and CDR2 from the germline V gene are ENHRY and SYGVKD. The V end lost 4 bases, the J end lost 3 bases, and 10 bases lay between the germline ends. This CDR3 contains 14 residues. Original methodology: For nucleated cells, counts were estimated from reference gene primer amplification. Clones were read by immunoSEQ multiplex PCR, and TCRdb kept only the in-frame ones, dropping some. Clone size and the V and J calls come from that table; the DNA yielded D and trimming. The profile covers about 170,000 clones, with approximately 85% appearing a single time and roughly 7.7% taken by the ten largest.

The specimen was peripheral blood. The sequence came from a man in his forties who had recovered from COVID-19. The rearrangement uses TRBV10-3 and TRBJ1-3; TRBD1 might be the D (6 bases). The CDR3 here is CAISVGADGNTIYF. CDR3 DNA: TGTGCCATCAGTGTGGGGGCTGATGGAAACACCATATATTTT.